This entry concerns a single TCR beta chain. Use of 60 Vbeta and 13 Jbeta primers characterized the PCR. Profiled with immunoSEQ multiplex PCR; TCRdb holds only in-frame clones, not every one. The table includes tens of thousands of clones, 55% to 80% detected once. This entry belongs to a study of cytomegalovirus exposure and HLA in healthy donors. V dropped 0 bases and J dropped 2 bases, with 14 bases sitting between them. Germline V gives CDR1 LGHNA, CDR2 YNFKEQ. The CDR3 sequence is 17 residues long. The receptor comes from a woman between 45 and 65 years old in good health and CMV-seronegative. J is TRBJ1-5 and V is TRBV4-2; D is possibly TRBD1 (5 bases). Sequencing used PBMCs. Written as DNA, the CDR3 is TGTGCCAGCAGCCAAGACGGGGGGATTAGCGGCAATCAGCCCCAGCATTTT. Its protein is CASSQDGGISGNQPQHF.